Included here is one TCR beta chain sequence, with context. The sample is drawn from a study of blood T cell repertoires in COVID-19. Across the whole study: Sources were T cells, B-cell-depleted T cells, or PBMCs; the material itself was cDNA or gDNA.

The V end lost 7 bases, the J end lost 2 bases, and 4 bases lay between the germline ends. This CDR3 contains 11 residues. Per the authors' pipeline: Amplification from reference gene primers served as the basis for estimated nucleated cell counts. Here immunoSEQ multiplex PCR was the method, and the copy in TCRdb shows in-frame clones only, minus some. For V, J and clone size, that table is used; D and trimming come from the DNA. The sample comprises about 180,000 clones, more than 75% of which are singletons, and around 1.2% rests with the top ten. The rearrangement uses TRBV12-3 or TRBV12-4 and TRBJ2-3, with no clear D. The sequenced material came from PBMCs or T cells enriched from blood (not recorded which). The receptor's source is a human donor with acute COVID-19. The donor label of this sample is uncertain. The CDR3 spells CASTFTDTQYF. The CDR3 nucleotides read TGTGCCAGCACCTTCACAGATACGCAGTATTTT.